A selection of T cell receptor beta chains follows, all from one sample in a study of cytomegalovirus exposure and HLA in healthy donors. Clones were sequenced by immunoSEQ multiplex PCR, and TCRdb holds only the in-frame ones, with some missing. The repertoire holds 100,000 or so clones, with more than 65% as singletons. The sequenced sample was PBMCs. The receptors here all came from a woman aged 18-35 years in good health and CMV-seronegative. CDR3s include the opening cysteine and the closing phenylalanine or tryptophan. The D gene is left open where the match is weak. Expanded clones are given a class, and other clones once, few, many or no size at all.

v_gene	j_gene	abundance	d_gene	CDR3nt	CDR3aa
TRBV28	TRBJ1-2	.	TRBD1	TGTGCCAGCAGTTCCGCAGGGGGCCACTATGGCTACACCTTC	CASSSAGGHYGYTF
TRBV28	TRBJ1-5	.	.	TGTGCCAGCAGTTTCGAGAGGGACACTCAGCCCCAGCATTTT	CASSFERDTQPQHF
TRBV19	TRBJ2-7	.	TRBD2	TGTGCCAGTAGTCCCACGCAGACTAGCGACGAGCAGTACTTC	CASSPTQTSDEQYF
TRBV6-4	TRBJ2-1	.	TRBD2	TGTGCCAGCAGTGCCGAAGCGGGAGCCAACAATGAGCAGTTCTTC	CASSAEAGANNEQFF
TRBV6-5	TRBJ2-1	.	.	TGTGCCAGCAGTTACTCACGCGGTGAGCAGTTCTTC	CASSYSRGEQFF
TRBV6-1	TRBJ1-4	few	.	TGTGCCAGCAGTGAAGAGGGCGGGGAGGGGAGTGAAAAACTGTTTTTT	CASSEEGGEGSEKLFF
TRBV9	TRBJ2-7	once	TRBD2	TGTGCCAGCAGCGCGACTAGCGGGGGGAACGAGCAGTACTTC	CASSATSGGNEQYF
TRBV7-9	TRBJ2-5	.	.	TGTGCCAGCAGCTCAAGAGGGTCCCAAGAGACCCAGTACTTC	CASSSRGSQETQYF
TRBV5-1	TRBJ2-3	once	.	TGCGCCAGCAGCCCAAATTTCCGCACAGATACGCAGTATTTT	CASSPNFRTDTQYF
TRBV28	TRBJ2-6	.	TRBD1	TGTGCCAGCAGCCCCGGACAGGGGTCTGGGGCCAACGTCCTGACTTTC	CASSPGQGSGANVLTF
TRBV4-1	TRBJ1-6	.	.	TGCGCCAGCAGCCAAGATTCGACAGGCTCGAGACCCCTCCACTTT	CASSQDSTGSRPLHF
TRBV7-2	TRBJ2-3	.	.	TGTGCCAGCAGCTTACTAGGGCTAGCGAGCACAGATACGCAGTATTTT	CASSLLGLASTDTQYF
TRBV19	TRBJ2-7	.	.	TGTGCCAGTAGTATCGGAGGCAGGGGATACGAGCAGTACTTC	CASSIGGRGYEQYF
TRBV7-9	TRBJ2-7	.	.	TGTGCCAGCAGCCCCACTCCTCGCGAGCAGTACTTC	CASSPTPREQYF
TRBV7-9	TRBJ2-4	.	TRBD2	TGTGCCAGCAGCCGACCGGGACTAGCCGAAAACATTCAGTACTTC	CASSRPGLAENIQYF
TRBV5-4	TRBJ2-7	.	.	TGTGCCAGCAGCATTACAGGGAATAACTACGAGCAGTACTTC	CASSITGNNYEQYF
TRBV7-8	TRBJ2-3	.	.	TGTGCCAGCAGCTTAGGGTGGGGGCTGGGAGATACGCAGTATTTT	CASSLGWGLGDTQYF